These 10 T cell receptor beta chains came from one sample sequenced in a study of shared clonotypes between healthy human individuals. Produced via immunoSEQ multiplex PCR; TCRdb's table is partial and in-frame only. The repertoire holds more than 1,200,000 clones, with about 98.5% as singletons. The sample was naive CD4+ T cells sorted from blood. The subset: CD45RA+ positively selected. Receptor source: a man younger than 40 in good health.

J is TRBJ2-1 and V is TRBV7-8, with a weak D call TRBD2 (6 bases). The CDR3 is 15 residues long. V gave up 4 bases and J gave up 4 bases, with 14 bases separating them. Germline V lookup: CDR1 SGHVS, CDR2 FQNEAQ. CDR3 protein: CASSSALAGYNEQFF. CDR3 nucleotide sequence: TGTGCCAGCAGCTCCGCACTAGCTGGGTACAATGAGCAGTTCTTC.

This chain uses TRBV7-2 with TRBJ2-1, with 11 nucleotides matching TRBD2. The CDR3 consists of 16 residues. Germline values: CDR1 SGHTA, CDR2 FQGNSA. V was clipped by 2 bases and J by 3 bases; unmatched bases: 3. The CDR3 DNA sequence: TGTGCCAGCAGCTTACTAGCGGGAGGTCACTACAATGAGCAGTTCTTC. Its protein is CASSLLAGGHYNEQFF.

V and J are TRBV27 and TRBJ2-7; TRBD1 matches 10 bases. The CDR3 consists of 14 residues. V gave up 5 bases and J gave up 5 bases; unmatched junction bases: 6. Germline CDR1 reads MNHEY; CDR2 reads SMNVEV (reference sequence). In DNA, the CDR3 is TGTGCCAGCAGTCTAGGGACAGGGGTCAACGAGCAGTACTTC. Translating it yields CASSLGTGVNEQYF.

The gene calls are TRBV2 and TRBJ1-1; unclear D gene. The CDR3 has 14 residues. Per germline, CDR1 SNHLY and CDR2 FYNNEI. Between the trimmed V and J ends, which lost 3 bases and 4 bases, there was a span of 12 bases. The DNA of the CDR3 is TGTGCCAGCAGTGAGGTCGGACGTACCACTGAAGCTTTCTTT. Encoded protein: CASSEVGRTTEAFF.

The CDR3 nucleotides are TGTGCCAGCAGTCCACTGACAGGGAGCAGGGATACGCAGTATTTT. It encodes CASSPLTGSRDTQYF. V and J are TRBV28 and TRBJ2-3; 7 nucleotides match TRBD1. Losses at the gene ends were 5 bases for V and 6 bases for J; bases not matched to a gene: 11. The CDR3 runs to 15 residues. CDR1 and CDR2 (germline): MDHEN, SYDVKM. The full variable domain, in which reference TRBV28 and TRBJ2-3 provide the parts outside the CDR3, is DVKVTQSSRYLVKRTGEKVFLECVQDMDHENMFWYRQDPGLGLRLIYFSYDVKMKEKGDIPEGYSVSREKKERFSLILESASTNQTSMYLCASSPLTGSRDTQYFGPGTRLTVL.

About this clone: An end of the junction does not agree with germline; a read error may underlie this. V gene TRBV12-5 combines with J gene TRBJ2-4; D not resolved. The CDR3 runs 11 residues. Germline CDR1 LGHNT, CDR2 FRNRAP. The CDR3 DNA reads as TGTGCTAGTGGTTTGGTAGACTGCAATGCTTTC. Translating gives CASGLVDCNAF. Together with reference TRBV12-5 and TRBJ2-4, the CDR3 gives the full variable domain: DARVTQTPRHKVTEMGQEVTMRCQPILGHNTVFWYRQTMMQGLELLAYFRNRAPLDDSGMPKDRFSAEMPDATLATLKIQPSEPRDSAVYFCASGLVDCNAFGAGTRLSVL.

V is TRBV28 and J is TRBJ2-5; no firm D call. The V and J ends lost 6 bases and 2 bases respectively, with 16 bases between them. The length of the CDR3 is 15 residues. Germline V gene sequence: CDR1 MDHEN, CDR2 SYDVKM. The CDR3 region has the DNA TGTGCCAGCAGCACAGAGCGATCGAGTCAAGAGACCCAGTACTTC. This translates into CASSTERSSQETQYF.

V usage is TRBV5-5 and J usage is TRBJ2-1; D possibly uses TRBD1 or TRBD2 (5 bases each). The germline V gene encodes CDR1 SGHKS and CDR2 YYEKEE (reference sequence). V lost 4 bases and J 0 bases, leaving 11 bases between the germline ends. This CDR3 has 15 residues. CDR3 DNA: TGTGCCAGCAGCATGAGGGACCCCTCCTACAATGAGCAGTTCTTC. It translates to CASSMRDPSYNEQFF.

The V gene is TRBV5-4, the J gene TRBJ2-5; TRBD2 aligns across 10 bases. The V gene end was trimmed by 4 bases and the J gene end by 2 bases; junction bases not matched to a gene: 8. Germline CDR1 reads SGHNT; CDR2 reads YYREEE (reference sequence). The CDR3 consists of 16 residues. Written as DNA, the CDR3 is TGTGCCAGCAGCCGGTCAGCGGGGGGGCTTCAAGAGACCCAGTACTTC. Translation gives CASSRSAGGLQETQYF. The variable domain in full, completed from reference TRBV5-4 and TRBJ2-5, reads ETGVTQSPTHLIKTRGQQVTLRCSSQSGHNTVSWYQQALGQGPQFIFQYYREEENGRGNFPPRFSGLQFPNYSSELNVNALELDDSALYLCASSRSAGGLQETQYFGPGTRLLVL.

The V and J genes are TRBV4-3 and TRBJ2-3; D gene ambiguous. The CDR3 is made up of 18 amino acids. The germline V gene has CDR1 LGHNA and CDR2 YSLEER. With 4 bases removed from V and 0 bases from J, the gap between germline ends came to 20 bases. CDR3 in amino acids: CASSLGWGSVGSTDTQYF. As DNA, the CDR3 is TGCGCCAGCAGCCTAGGGTGGGGATCCGTGGGAAGCACAGATACGCAGTATTTT.